This is a list of T cell receptor beta chains from one sample in a study of shared clonotypes between healthy human individuals. Only in-frame clones appear in the TCRdb table, and some are missing; sequencing was by immunoSEQ multiplex PCR. Counted here are 950,000 to 1,300,000 clones, 75% occurring once; the ten biggest clones make up approximately 1.5%. The specimen was memory CD4+ T cells sorted from blood. These receptors all come from a young man in good health. Both conserved end residues are part of each CDR3.

v_gene,CDR3aa
TRBV28,CASSFRWLAGIRNEQFF
TRBV5-1,CASSLSAGTGELFF
TRBV28,CASRPTTGFDGYTF
TRBV5-1,CASSLAGLQDGYTF
TRBV9,CASSVRDGITDTQYF
TRBV28,CASSPRHTEAFF
TRBV6-1,CASSKDTLIGGYTF
TRBV7-2,CASSQPKGGGAQFF
TRBV28,CASTGQGTSPKLFF
TRBV10-3,CATREGANEQFF
TRBV7-9,CASSSGAVFGNTIYF
TRBV27,CARVHSPTSGGSTDTQYF
TRBV11-2,CASSSPPPVQYEQYF
TRBV5-5,CASSLGRGGQPQHF
TRBV6-1,CASEDFYGYTF
TRBV7-8,CASSLAPRTGELFF
TRBV7-2,CASSLGMTGGRTDTQYF
TRBV2,CASSDQGGMGGNTIYF
TRBV11-2,CASTLGVGQADTQYF
TRBV13,CASSYSVTGANIQYF
TRBV7-2,CASSSASGAGELFF
TRBV9,CASSVGGLDTQYF
TRBV5-8,CASSLARGSGRSTDTQYF
TRBV19,CASSIGSGTFYSNQPQHF
TRBV7-2,CASSQSLSGNTIYF
TRBV6-6,CATLQGSSYNEQFF
TRBV6-5,CASSYAGLDTDTQYF
TRBV4-3,CASSQGQGGFDEQFF
TRBV5-4,CASSSSPGTDTQYF
TRBV5-1,CASSQGQGVPEAFF
TRBV5-4,CASSSWTGATNEKLFF
TRBV10-3,CAIRMTGMNTEAFF
TRBV6-1,CASSETSYEQYF
TRBV12-5,CASAQGAWDTEAFF
TRBV28,CASSLPAGLSYNEQFF
TRBV10-3,CAISDRGQGEKLFF
TRBV7-9,CASRAGLAGVAEQFF
TRBV7-6,CASSLDSIKTYEQYF
TRBV11-3,CASSLGTGDTQYF
TRBV6-5,CASSYSWTGSYEQYF
TRBV5-4,CASSRGGGQGGNTIYF
TRBV18,CASSSAQDTEAFF
TRBV7-2,CASSWGQGGYEQYF
TRBV4-1,CASSQGESLDNEQFF
TRBV5-1,CASSSAGTGLNIQYF
TRBV6-5,CASSYRDRGFYEQYF